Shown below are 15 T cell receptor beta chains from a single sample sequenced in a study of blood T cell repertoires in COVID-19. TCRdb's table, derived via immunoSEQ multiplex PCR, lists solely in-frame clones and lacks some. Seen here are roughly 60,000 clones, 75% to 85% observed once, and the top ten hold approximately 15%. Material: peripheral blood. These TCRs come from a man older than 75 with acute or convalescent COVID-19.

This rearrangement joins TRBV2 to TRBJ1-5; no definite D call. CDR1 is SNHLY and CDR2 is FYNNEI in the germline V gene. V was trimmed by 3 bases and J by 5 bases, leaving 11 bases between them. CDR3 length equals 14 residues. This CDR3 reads CASSEGSTYQPQHF. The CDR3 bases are TGTGCCAGCAGTGAGGGCAGTACTTATCAGCCCCAGCATTTT.

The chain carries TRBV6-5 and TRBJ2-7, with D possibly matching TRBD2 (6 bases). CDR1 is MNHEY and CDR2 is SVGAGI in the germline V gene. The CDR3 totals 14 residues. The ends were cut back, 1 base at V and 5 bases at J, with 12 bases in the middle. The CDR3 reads CASSYFGGADEQYF. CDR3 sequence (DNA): TGTGCCAGCAGTTACTTCGGGGGAGCCGACGAGCAGTACTTC.

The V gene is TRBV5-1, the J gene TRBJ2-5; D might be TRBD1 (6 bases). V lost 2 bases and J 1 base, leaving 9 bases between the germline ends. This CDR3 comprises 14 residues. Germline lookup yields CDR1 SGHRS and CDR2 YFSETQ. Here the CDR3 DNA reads TGCGCCAGCAGCTTTAAGACAGGCCAAGAGACCCAGTACTTC. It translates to CASSFKTGQETQYF.

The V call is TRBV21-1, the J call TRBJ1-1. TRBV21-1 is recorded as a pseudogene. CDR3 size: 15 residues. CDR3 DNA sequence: TGTGCCAGCAGCCTGCTCGGAGGGGAAGGCACTGAAGCTTTCTTT. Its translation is CASSLLGGEGTEAFF.

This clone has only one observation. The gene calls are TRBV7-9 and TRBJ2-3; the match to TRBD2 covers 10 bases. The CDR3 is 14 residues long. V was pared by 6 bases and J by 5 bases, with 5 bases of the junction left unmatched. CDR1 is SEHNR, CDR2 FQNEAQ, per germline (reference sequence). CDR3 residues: CASSFLAGVDTQYF. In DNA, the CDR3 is TGTGCCAGCAGTTTCCTAGCGGGGGTAGATACGCAGTATTTT.

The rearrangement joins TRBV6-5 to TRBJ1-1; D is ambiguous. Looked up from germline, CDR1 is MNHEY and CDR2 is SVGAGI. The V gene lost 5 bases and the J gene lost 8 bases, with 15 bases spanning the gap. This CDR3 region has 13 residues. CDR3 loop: CASSTRSGREAFF. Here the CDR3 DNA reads TGTGCCAGCAGTACCCGTTCCGGGAGAGAAGCTTTCTTT.

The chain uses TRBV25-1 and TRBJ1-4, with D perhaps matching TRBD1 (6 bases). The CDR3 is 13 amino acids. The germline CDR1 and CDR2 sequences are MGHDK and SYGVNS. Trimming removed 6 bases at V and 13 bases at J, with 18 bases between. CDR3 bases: TGTGCCAGCAGACAATCAACAGGGCGCAGACTGTTTTTT. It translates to CASRQSTGRRLFF. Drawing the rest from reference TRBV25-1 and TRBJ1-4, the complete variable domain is EADIYQTPRYLVIGTGKKITLECSQTMGHDKMYWYQQDPGMELHLIHYSYGVNSTEKGDLSSESTVSRIRTEHFPLTLESARPSHTSQYLCASRQSTGRRLFFGSGTQLSVL.

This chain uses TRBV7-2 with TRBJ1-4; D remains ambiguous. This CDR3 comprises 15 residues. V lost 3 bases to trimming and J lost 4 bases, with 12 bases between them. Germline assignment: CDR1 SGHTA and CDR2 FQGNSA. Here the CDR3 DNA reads TGTGCCAGCAGCTTGCGGGGAAACGTTAATGAAAAACTGTTTTTT. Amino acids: CASSLRGNVNEKLFF.

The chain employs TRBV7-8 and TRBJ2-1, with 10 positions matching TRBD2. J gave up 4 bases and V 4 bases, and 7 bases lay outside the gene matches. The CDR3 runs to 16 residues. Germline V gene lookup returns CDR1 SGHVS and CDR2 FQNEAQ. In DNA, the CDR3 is TGTGCCAGCAGCTCCTTAGCGGGGGGACAATACAATGAGCAGTTCTTC. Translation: CASSSLAGGQYNEQFF.

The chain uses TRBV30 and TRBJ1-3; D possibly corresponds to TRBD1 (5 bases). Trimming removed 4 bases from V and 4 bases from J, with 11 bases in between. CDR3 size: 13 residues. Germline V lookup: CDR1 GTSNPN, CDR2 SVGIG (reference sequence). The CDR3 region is CAWNGRVGNTIYF. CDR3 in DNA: TGTGCCTGGAATGGCAGGGTAGGAAACACCATATATTTT.

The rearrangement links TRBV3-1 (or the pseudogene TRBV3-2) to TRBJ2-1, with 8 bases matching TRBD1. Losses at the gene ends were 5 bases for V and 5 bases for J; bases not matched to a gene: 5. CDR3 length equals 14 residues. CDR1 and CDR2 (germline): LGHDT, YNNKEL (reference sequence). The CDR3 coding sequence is TGTGCCAGCAGCGCTCGGACAGGGAACAATGAGCAGTTCTTC. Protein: CASSARTGNNEQFF.

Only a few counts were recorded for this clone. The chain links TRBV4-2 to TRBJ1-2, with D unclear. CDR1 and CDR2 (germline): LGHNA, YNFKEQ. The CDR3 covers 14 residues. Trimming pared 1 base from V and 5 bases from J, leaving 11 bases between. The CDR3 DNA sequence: TGTGCCAGCAGCCAAGTCACAGCAGAATATGGCTACACCTTC. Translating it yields CASSQVTAEYGYTF.

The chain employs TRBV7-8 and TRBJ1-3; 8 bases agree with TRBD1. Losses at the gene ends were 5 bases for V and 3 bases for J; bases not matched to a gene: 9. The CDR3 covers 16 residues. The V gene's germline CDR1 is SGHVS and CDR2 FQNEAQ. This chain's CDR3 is CASSNTDRAGGNTIYF. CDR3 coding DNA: TGTGCCAGCAGCAACACGGACAGGGCGGGTGGAAACACCATATATTTT.

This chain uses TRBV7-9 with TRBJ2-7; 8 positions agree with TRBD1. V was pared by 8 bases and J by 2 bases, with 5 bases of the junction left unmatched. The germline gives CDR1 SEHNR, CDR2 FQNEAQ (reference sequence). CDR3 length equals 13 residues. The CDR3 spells CASRDRYTYEQYF. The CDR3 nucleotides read TGTGCCAGCCGGGACAGGTATACCTACGAGCAGTACTTC. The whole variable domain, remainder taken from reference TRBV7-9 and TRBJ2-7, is DTGVSQNPRHKITKRGQNVTFRCDPISEHNRLYWYRQTLGQGPEFLTYFQNEAQLEKSRLLSDRFSAERPKGSFSTLEIQRTEQGDSAMYLCASRDRYTYEQYFGPGTRLTVT.

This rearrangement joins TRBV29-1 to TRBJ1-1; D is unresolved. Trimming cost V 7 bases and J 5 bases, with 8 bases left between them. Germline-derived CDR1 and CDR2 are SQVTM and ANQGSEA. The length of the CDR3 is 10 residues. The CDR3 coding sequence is TGCAGCGCCGCGGGTACTGAAGCTTTCTTT. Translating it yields CSAAGTEAFF.